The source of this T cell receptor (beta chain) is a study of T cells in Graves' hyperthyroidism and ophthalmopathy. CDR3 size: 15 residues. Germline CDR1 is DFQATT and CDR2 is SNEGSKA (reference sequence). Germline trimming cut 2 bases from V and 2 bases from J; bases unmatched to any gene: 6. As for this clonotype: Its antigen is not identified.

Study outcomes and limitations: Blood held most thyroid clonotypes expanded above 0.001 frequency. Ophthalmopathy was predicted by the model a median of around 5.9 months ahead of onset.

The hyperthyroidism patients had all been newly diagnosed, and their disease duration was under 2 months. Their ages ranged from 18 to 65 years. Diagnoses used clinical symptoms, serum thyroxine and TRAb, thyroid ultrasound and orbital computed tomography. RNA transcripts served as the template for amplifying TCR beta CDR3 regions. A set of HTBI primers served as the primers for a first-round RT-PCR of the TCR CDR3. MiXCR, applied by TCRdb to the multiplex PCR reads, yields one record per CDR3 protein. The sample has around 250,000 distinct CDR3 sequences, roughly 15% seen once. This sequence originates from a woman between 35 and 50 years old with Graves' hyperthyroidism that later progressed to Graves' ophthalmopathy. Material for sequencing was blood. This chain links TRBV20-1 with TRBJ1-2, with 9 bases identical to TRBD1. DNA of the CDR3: TGCAGTGCTAGATCCGGGACAGGGAGGAACTATGGCTACACCTTC. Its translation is CSARSGTGRNYGYTF.